The rows below give T cell receptor beta chains drawn from one sample of a study of blood T cell repertoires in COVID-19. Assay: immunoSEQ multiplex PCR; the TCRdb copy retains only in-frame clones and omits some. The data contain over 110,000 clones, roughly 79% of them singletons. The source material was peripheral blood. Receptor source: a human donor in a cohort sampled during active COVID-19. Both conserved end residues are part of each CDR3. D genes are given only for firm matches. Only part of the rows carry a size: once, few, many, or a class if the clone is expanded.

clone_size | d_call | j_call | v_call | cdr3_nt | cdr3_aa
. | . | TRBJ2-2 | TRBV7-3 | TGTGCCAGCAGCTTAGAGGTTAACACCGGGGAGCTGTTTTTT | CASSLEVNTGELFF
once | . | TRBJ1-4 | TRBV29-1 | TGCAGCGTTGAGACAGAAGGATACGAAAAACTGTTTTTT | CSVETEGYEKLFF
once | . | TRBJ2-5 | TRBV28 | TGTGCCAGCAGTTTCGGAACAGGACAGAAGACCCAGTACTTC | CASSFGTGQKTQYF
many | TRBD1 | TRBJ2-7 | TRBV5-6 | TGTGCCAGCAGCCCGGACAGGTTCTCCTACGAGCAGTACTTC | CASSPDRFSYEQYF
. | TRBD2 | TRBJ2-7 | TRBV6-5 | TGTGCCAGCAGTCCTCTAGCGGGACCCTCCTACGAGCAGTACTTC | CASSPLAGPSYEQYF
. | TRBD1 | TRBJ2-1 | TRBV5-7 | TGTGCCAGCAGCCCAGGACAGGGGCTCTGGAATGAGCAGTTCTTC | CASSPGQGLWNEQFF
. | TRBD1 | TRBJ2-7 | TRBV19 | TGTGCCAGTAGCAGAGTTCGGGACAGGGGCTCCTACGAGCAGTACTTC | CASSRVRDRGSYEQYF
. | . | TRBJ2-7 | TRBV18 | TGTGCCAGCTCACCGGAGGGACAGAGGGTAGGTGAGCAGTACTTC | CASSPEGQRVGEQYF
. | TRBD2 | TRBJ2-7 | TRBV28 | TGTGCCAGCAGTGCACCGGGACTAGCGTCCCACGAGCAGTACTTC | CASSAPGLASHEQYF
. | . | TRBJ1-2 | TRBV5-5 | TGTGCCAGCAGCCGAGGGGACTTTTTGGGCTATGGCTACACCTTC | CASSRGDFLGYGYTF
. | TRBD2 | TRBJ2-7 | TRBV5-1 | TGCGCCAGCAGCTTGCGACTTCGGACTAGCGAGAAATCCTACGAGCAGTACTTC | CASSLRLRTSEKSYEQYF
. | . | TRBJ1-6 | TRBV6-5 | TGTGCCAGCAGTTACGATGGGGCTTCCTATAATTCACCCCTCCACTTT | CASSYDGASYNSPLHF
. | . | TRBJ2-1 | TRBV9 | TGTGCCAGCAGCGTTCGGCAGGGAGGTGGCAATGAGCAGTTCTTC | CASSVRQGGGNEQFF
few | TRBD2 | TRBJ2-5 | TRBV7-2 | TGTGCCAGCAGCAAGGGACTAGCCCCTAAGACCCAGTACTTC | CASSKGLAPKTQYF
. | . | TRBJ1-3 | TRBV9 | TGTGCCAGCAGTTGGGACTTCGTCCTATATTTT | CASSWDFVLYF
. | . | TRBJ1-4 | TRBV6-5 | TGTGCCAGCAGGGAGTTCCTATCCCCTAATGAAAAACTGTTTTTT | CASREFLSPNEKLFF
. | . | TRBJ2-7 | TRBV6-2/TRBV6-3 | TGTGCCAGCAGCCCTCCAGGGGTGGAGCAGTACTTC | CASSPPGVEQYF
. | TRBD1 | TRBJ2-7 | TRBV5-6 | TGTGCCAGCAGGCTACAGGGGGAACAAGACGAGCAGTACTTC | CASRLQGEQDEQYF
once | TRBD1 | TRBJ2-4 | TRBV2 | TGTGCCAGCAGCCGACAGGGTCAACTGAACATTCAGTACTTC | CASSRQGQLNIQYF
. | . | TRBJ1-2 | TRBV5-6 | TGTGCCAGCAGCTCGAGGGGGTATGGCTACACCTTC | CASSSRGYGYTF
medium-sized | TRBD2 | TRBJ2-7 | TRBV5-1 | TGCGCCAGCAGCTTGGAGTCTAGCGGGCTCTCCTACGAGCAGTACTTC | CASSLESSGLSYEQYF
. | . | TRBJ2-2 | TRBV5-1 | TGCGCCAGCAGCTTGGAAGGCAGGGGGGAGCTGTTTTTT | CASSLEGRGELFF
. | TRBD2 | TRBJ2-7 | TRBV6-5 | TGTGCCAGCGGGGTGTGGGGGAGGGACTACGAGCAGTACTTC | CASGVWGRDYEQYF
. | TRBD1 | TRBJ1-4 | TRBV2 | TGTGCCAGCAATCAGGACAGGGTTAATGAAAAACTGTTTTTT | CASNQDRVNEKLFF
. | TRBD1 | TRBJ2-6 | TRBV5-8 | TGTGCCAGCAGCTTGGGCAGGGGGCTTGGGGCCAACGTCCTGACTTTC | CASSLGRGLGANVLTF
. | . | TRBJ1-1 | TRBV5-4 | TGTGCCAGCAGCCCATGGACAGATACTGAAGCTTTCTTT | CASSPWTDTEAFF
. | TRBD1 | TRBJ2-1 | TRBV7-9 | TGTGCCACCTCCGGGACAGGGGACTACAATGAGCAGTTCTTC | CATSGTGDYNEQFF
. | TRBD1 | TRBJ2-3 | TRBV5-4 | TGTGCCAGCAGCGCCGGCGGTGGGACAGGCAGCACAGATACGCAGTATTTT | CASSAGGGTGSTDTQYF
. | TRBD1 | TRBJ1-5 | TRBV6-5 | TGTGCCAGCAGTTACTCAGGGACAGTGAATCAGCCCCAGCATTTT | CASSYSGTVNQPQHF
. | . | TRBJ2-7 | TRBV3-1/TRBV3-2 | TGTGCCAGCAGCCAAGAAGGAGGCTCCCTAGAGCAGTACTTC | CASSQEGGSLEQYF
few | . | TRBJ2-7 | TRBV7-9 | TGTGCCAGCAGCCGAATCGGGGGCTACGAGCAGTACTTC | CASSRIGGYEQYF
once | . | TRBJ2-5 | TRBV18 | TGTGCCAGCTCACCACAACCAGTACAAGAGACCCAGTACTTC | CASSPQPVQETQYF
. | TRBD2 | TRBJ2-7 | TRBV28 | TGTGCCAGCAGTTTAATGCTAGCGGGGTATTACGAGCAGTACTTC | CASSLMLAGYYEQYF
. | . | TRBJ1-3 | TRBV19 | TGTGCCAGTAGTATATCGACAGTTCGGGACACCATATATTTT | CASSISTVRDTIYF
. | . | TRBJ2-1 | TRBV20-1 | TGCAGTGCTAGTTCGCAAAGCCCCTACAATGAGCAGTTCTTC | CSASSQSPYNEQFF
. | TRBD2 | TRBJ2-7 | TRBV9 | TGTGCCAGCAGCCCCGCCCCGACCGCGGGAGGTGAGCAGTACTTC | CASSPAPTAGGEQYF
. | TRBD2 | TRBJ2-1 | TRBV18 | TGTGCCAGCTCACCCGGGGCCCAGGGAGGGAGGTCCTACAATGAGCAGTTCTTC | CASSPGAQGGRSYNEQFF
. | . | TRBJ2-6 | TRBV6-5 | TGTGCCAGCAGTTACGGGGGGACTGGGGCCAACGTCCTGACTTTC | CASSYGGTGANVLTF
. | . | TRBJ2-7 | TRBV15 | TGTGCCACCAGCAGGGAGACAGACTACGAGCAGTACTTC | CATSRETDYEQYF
. | . | TRBJ1-4 | TRBV4-2 | TGTGCCAGCACCCCCGCGGGGGGGCCTAATGAAAAACTGTTTTTT | CASTPAGGPNEKLFF
once | TRBD2 | TRBJ2-7 | TRBV4-3 | TGCGCCAGCAGCCAACGGACTAGCGGGGGGGACGAGCAGTACTTC | CASSQRTSGGDEQYF
. | TRBD2 | TRBJ2-7 | TRBV5-1 | TGCGCCAGCAGCCTTCAGACTAGCGGGGCCCTGCCCTACGAGCAGTACTTC | CASSLQTSGALPYEQYF
. | . | TRBJ2-1 | TRBV9 | TGTGCCAGCAGCGTAGATGGCGGGCTTTACAATGAGCAGTTCTTC | CASSVDGGLYNEQFF